These 28 T cell receptor beta chains originate from one sample sequenced in a study of T cell responses to AZD1222 COVID-19 vaccine. The assay was immunoSEQ multiplex PCR, and TCRdb's table has in-frame clones only and misses some. The sample records 84,000 or so clones, roughly 88% being singletons. The sequencing used peripheral blood, collected on day 0 of MenACWY control vaccination. The source of these receptors is an adult in good health.

The chain carries TRBV5-1 and TRBJ2-7; 8 bases agree with TRBD1. The CDR3 length is 14 residues. The V and J ends lost 4 bases and 0 bases, in that order; junction bases with no gene match: 3. Looked up from germline, CDR1 is SGHRS and CDR2 is YFSETQ. The CDR3: CASSPTGASYEQYF. CDR3 nucleotide sequence: TGCGCCAGCAGCCCGACAGGGGCCTCCTACGAGCAGTACTTC. The complete variable domain, with remaining parts taken from reference TRBV5-1 and TRBJ2-7, reads KAGVTQTPRYLIKTRGQQVTLSCSPISGHRSVSWYQQTPGQGLQFLFEYFSETQRNKGNFPGRFSGRQFSNSRSEMNVSTLELGDSALYLCASSPTGASYEQYFGPGTRLTVT.

Remarks on this clone: Compared with germline, one end of the junction differs, possibly owing to a read error. The gene calls are TRBV7-7 and TRBJ2-3, with a weak D call TRBD2 (6 bases). Germline assignment: CDR1 SSHAT and CDR2 FNYEAQ (reference sequence). The CDR3 is 14 amino acids. The CDR3 bases are TGTGCTAGCAGCCGGTACCCGGGGGCAGATACGCAGTATTTT. This encodes CASSRYPGADTQYF.

The chain joins TRBV7-8 to TRBJ1-6; 10 bases fit TRBD1. The CDR3 runs to 16 residues. The germline V gene encodes CDR1 SGHVS and CDR2 FQNEAQ. Losses at the gene ends were 2 bases for V and 3 bases for J; bases not matched to a gene: 1. CDR3 DNA: TGTGCCAGCAGCTTACGGGACAGGGGCTATAATTCACCCCTCCACTTT. It specifies CASSLRDRGYNSPLHF.

V and J are TRBV5-6 and TRBJ2-1; D uncertain. Deletions cut 0 bases from V and 7 bases from J, with 11 bases between. The CDR3 sequence is 14 residues long. Germline loops: CDR1 SGHDT, CDR2 YYEEEE. In DNA form, the CDR3 reads TGTGCCAGCAGCTTGGTAGAGGTACGAAATGAGCAGTTCTTC. This gives the protein CASSLVEVRNEQFF.

The chain is built from TRBV7-3 and TRBJ2-7; 8 positions agree with TRBD2. After removal of 5 bases from V and 2 bases from J, the junction contained 8 bases not matched to a gene. The germline V gene has CDR1 SGHTA and CDR2 FQGTGA. The CDR3 length is 15 residues. The CDR3 DNA reads TGTGCCAGCAGCCAAATAGCGGGGCGCGCCTACGAGCAGTACTTC. Residues: CASSQIAGRAYEQYF.

This clone was seen a single time. The chain uses TRBV2 and TRBJ1-5, with a possible D match to TRBD1 (6 bases). The CDR3 loop spans 16 amino acids. CDR1 is SNHLY, CDR2 FYNNEI, per germline. The ends were cut back, 4 bases at V and 9 bases at J, with 22 bases in the middle. CDR3 bases: TGTGCCAGCAGTGTGGGGACCAGGACAGTGCCATCGCCCCAGCATTTT. Translation gives CASSVGTRTVPSPQHF.

The rearrangement uses TRBV7-9 and TRBJ1-2; D remains ambiguous. Germline values: CDR1 SEHNR, CDR2 FQNEAQ (reference sequence). The CDR3 has 14 residues. The germline V and J ends were trimmed by 0 bases and 4 bases, with 9 bases remaining between them. As DNA, the CDR3 is TGTGCCAGCAGCTTAGCTGGGGTCCTCTATGGCTACACCTTC. Translated, it gives CASSLAGVLYGYTF.

This clone showed up just a few times. The chain recombines TRBV11-3 with TRBJ2-7, with D possibly being TRBD2 (6 bases). V was clipped by 0 bases and J by 2 bases, with 8 bases between them. Germline CDR1 and CDR2: SGHNT and YENEEA. The CDR3 is 14 amino acids. CDR3 DNA: TGTGCCAGCAGCTTAGAGGCGGGAACCTACGAGCAGTACTTC. It encodes CASSLEAGTYEQYF.

The gene calls are TRBV24-1 and TRBJ2-1, with 10 bases lining up with TRBD2. This CDR3 has 19 residues. Losses at the gene ends were 5 bases for V and 1 base for J; bases not matched to a gene: 13. Germline lookup yields CDR1 KGHDR and CDR2 SFDVKD. CDR3 in amino acids: CATSGVDGGLAASYNEQFF. In nucleotides, the CDR3 is TGTGCCACCAGTGGGGTCGATGGAGGACTAGCGGCTTCCTACAATGAGCAGTTCTTC.

This clone came up once. The rearrangement links TRBV6-5 to TRBJ2-7, with D possibly being TRBD1 (5 bases). The germline V gene has CDR1 MNHEY and CDR2 SVGAGI. The CDR3 has 15 amino acids. The germline V and J ends were trimmed by 5 bases and 2 bases, with 16 bases remaining between them. The chain's CDR3 is CASSLGPGFPYEQYF. The CDR3 region has the DNA TGTGCCAGCAGTCTCGGGCCAGGGTTTCCCTACGAGCAGTACTTC.

The chain recombines TRBV19 with TRBJ1-2, with D uncertain. The CDR3 runs to 16 residues. Trimming took off 2 bases at V and 4 bases at J, with 17 bases between the two ends. Germline V gene sequence: CDR1 LNHDA, CDR2 SQIVND (reference sequence). CDR3 nucleotide sequence: TGTGCCAGTAGTATATGGACCGACATGATGGGCTATGGCTACACCTTC. Translating gives CASSIWTDMMGYGYTF.

J is TRBJ1-1 and V is TRBV11-2, with no clear D. Germline CDR1 reads SGHAT; CDR2 reads FQNNGV. The CDR3 sequence is 14 residues long. V was clipped by 1 base and J by 1 base, with 7 bases between them. CDR3 amino acids: CASSLVSGNTEAFF. CDR3 DNA: TGTGCCAGCAGCTTAGTGTCCGGGAACACTGAAGCTTTCTTT.

The chain uses TRBV7-9 and TRBJ1-2, with a tentative D call TRBD1 (5 bases). CDR1 is SEHNR, CDR2 FQNEAQ, per germline (reference sequence). V gave up 5 bases and J gave up 7 bases, with 23 bases separating them. This CDR3 has 16 amino acids. CDR3 nucleotides: TGTGCCAGCAGCCTTGGGACGGGAAACGCGCGTCGTGGCTACACCTTC. It translates to CASSLGTGNARRGYTF. The whole variable domain, remainder taken from reference TRBV7-9 and TRBJ1-2, is DTGVSQNPRHKITKRGQNVTFRCDPISEHNRLYWYRQTLGQGPEFLTYFQNEAQLEKSRLLSDRFSAERPKGSFSTLEIQRTEQGDSAMYLCASSLGTGNARRGYTFGSGTRLTVV.

This clone was recorded only once. The V call is TRBV7-2, the J call TRBJ2-5; D not resolved. V gave up 6 bases and J gave up 4 bases, with 9 bases separating them. The CDR3 is 12 residues long. The germline gives CDR1 SGHTA, CDR2 FQGNSA. The CDR3 here is CASSRLAETQYF. The CDR3 bases are TGTGCCAGCAGTCGTCTGGCAGAGACCCAGTACTTC.

Points on this clone: The germline gene is not matched at one end of the junction; a read error may be the cause. The chain links TRBV7-7 to TRBJ2-5, with a weak D call TRBD2 (7 bases). Germline V gene lookup returns CDR1 SSHAT and CDR2 FNYEAQ (reference sequence). The CDR3 has 17 amino acids. The CDR3 sequence is CASSLGGSGANQETQYF. The CDR3, as DNA: TGTGCTAGCAGCTTAGGGGGAAGCGGGGCGAATCAAGAGACCCAGTACTTC.

J is TRBJ2-5 and V is TRBV7-6; 10 bases are shared with TRBD2. The CDR3 loop spans 19 amino acids. With 5 bases clipped from V and 4 bases from J, the junction kept 19 bases outside the gene matches. Germline-derived CDR1 and CDR2 are SGHVS and FNYEAQ. The CDR3 region is CASSPQGFLAGAVVETQYF. The CDR3 nucleotides read TGTGCCAGCAGCCCACAGGGGTTTCTAGCGGGGGCCGTGGTAGAGACCCAGTACTTC.

The chain couples TRBV5-1 to TRBJ2-7, with D perhaps TRBD1 or TRBD2 (5 bases each). Germline assignment: CDR1 SGHRS and CDR2 YFSETQ. The V end lost 4 bases, the J end lost 6 bases, and 20 bases lay between the germline ends. CDR3 length equals 15 residues. CDR3 sequence reads: CASSPTGTGTGEQYF. For the CDR3, the DNA is TGCGCCAGCAGCCCGACCGGGACGGGGACGGGCGAGCAGTACTTC. The full variable domain, in which reference TRBV5-1 and TRBJ2-7 provide the parts outside the CDR3, is KAGVTQTPRYLIKTRGQQVTLSCSPISGHRSVSWYQQTPGQGLQFLFEYFSETQRNKGNFPGRFSGRQFSNSRSEMNVSTLELGDSALYLCASSPTGTGTGEQYFGPGTRLTVT.

This clone was observed once. The V and J genes are TRBV28 and TRBJ2-7; 12 bases are a match to TRBD1. The CDR3 runs to 16 residues. V was pared by 3 bases and J by 4 bases, with 7 bases of the junction left unmatched. Germline loops: CDR1 MDHEN, CDR2 SYDVKM. CDR3 DNA sequence: TGTGCCAGCAGTTTCCCGCCGGGACAGGGGGCTTACGAGCAGTACTTC. Protein: CASSFPPGQGAYEQYF. Drawing the rest from reference TRBV28 and TRBJ2-7, the complete variable domain is DVKVTQSSRYLVKRTGEKVFLECVQDMDHENMFWYRQDPGLGLRLIYFSYDVKMKEKGDIPEGYSVSREKKERFSLILESASTNQTSMYLCASSFPPGQGAYEQYFGPGTRLTVT.

V usage is TRBV30 and J usage is TRBJ2-5, with 15 positions matching TRBD2. The junction had 9 bases not matched to a gene; V was cut back by 2 bases and J by 5 bases. The CDR3 runs 17 residues. The germline V gene encodes CDR1 GTSNPN and CDR2 SVGIG (reference sequence). The CDR3 is CAWSPWTSGGAGETQYF. CDR3 DNA sequence: TGTGCCTGGAGTCCCTGGACTAGCGGGGGGGCCGGGGAGACCCAGTACTTC.

This sequence joins TRBV10-3 and TRBJ2-2, with unresolved D. The CDR3 extends over 13 amino acids. Germline loops: CDR1 ENHRY, CDR2 SYGVKD. Trimming took 4 bases from V and 5 from J, leaving 8 bases between them. Here the CDR3 reads CAISVDSTGELFF. CDR3 nucleotide sequence: TGTGCCATCAGTGTCGACTCTACCGGGGAGCTGTTTTTT.

V usage is TRBV6-5 and J usage is TRBJ2-5; D might be TRBD1 (6 bases). The CDR3 is 14 amino acids. Trimming took off 2 bases at V and 6 bases at J, with 13 bases between the two ends. Germline lookup yields CDR1 MNHEY and CDR2 SVGAGI. The CDR3 here is CASSYEQGTKTQYF. The CDR3 nucleotides are TGTGCCAGCAGTTACGAACAGGGAACGAAGACCCAGTACTTC.

The chain carries TRBV19 and TRBJ1-5; a possible D gene is TRBD1 (5 bases). CDR1 and CDR2 (germline): LNHDA, SQIVND (reference sequence). CDR3 size: 12 residues. Trimming stripped 9 bases from V and 3 bases from J, with 9 bases between. As DNA, the CDR3 is TGTGCCAGCAAACAGGTCAATCAGCCCCAGCATTTT. Residues: CASKQVNQPQHF. The full variable domain, with the rest looked up from reference TRBV19 and TRBJ1-5, is DGGITQSPKYLFRKEGQNVTLSCEQNLNHDAMYWYRQDPGQGLRLIYYSQIVNDFQKGDIAEGYSVSREKKESFPLTVTSAQKNPTAFYLCASKQVNQPQHFGDGTRLSIL.

The chain employs TRBV5-8 and TRBJ2-3, with D possibly matching TRBD1 (7 bases). The CDR3 is 16 residues long. Germline V lookup: CDR1 SGHTS, CDR2 YDEGEE. V lost 0 bases and J 0 bases, leaving 11 bases between the germline ends. The CDR3 is CASSLGGDRSTDTQYF. The CDR3 nucleotides are TGTGCCAGCAGCTTGGGGGGGGACAGAAGCACAGATACGCAGTATTTT.

This clone was seen once. The V gene is TRBV28, the J gene TRBJ2-3, with 12 bases fitting TRBD1. This CDR3 contains 16 residues. V lost 7 bases and J lost 5; bases outside the gene matches: 10. From germline, CDR1 is MDHEN and CDR2 SYDVKM. The CDR3 is CASTATGTGGRDTQYF. CDR3 DNA sequence: TGTGCCAGCACCGCAACCGGGACAGGGGGCAGAGATACGCAGTATTTT.

This clone was seen a few times. The chain carries TRBV19 and TRBJ2-2; D remains unclear. Trimming cost V 7 bases and J 1 base, with 7 bases left between them. Looked up from germline, CDR1 is LNHDA and CDR2 is SQIVND (reference sequence). CDR3 length: 13 amino acids. For the CDR3, the DNA is TGTGCCAGTACTGGCATGAACACCGGGGAGCTGTTTTTT. Translated: CASTGMNTGELFF. The full variable domain, completed using reference TRBV19 and TRBJ2-2, is DGGITQSPKYLFRKEGQNVTLSCEQNLNHDAMYWYRQDPGQGLRLIYYSQIVNDFQKGDIAEGYSVSREKKESFPLTVTSAQKNPTAFYLCASTGMNTGELFFGEGSRLTVL.

The J gene is TRBJ1-1, the V gene TRBV7-2; 7 bases match TRBD1. Germline loops: CDR1 SGHTA, CDR2 FQGNSA. CDR3 length equals 14 residues. Unmatched junction bases numbered 7, after V lost 5 bases and J lost 4 bases. DNA of the CDR3: TGTGCCAGCAGCCCGACAGGGAGGCGCACTGAAGCTTTCTTT. The encoded protein is CASSPTGRRTEAFF.

This clone is termed medium-sized. The chain is built from TRBV14 and TRBJ2-1; D not certain. V was trimmed by 4 bases and J by 3 bases, leaving 10 bases between them. This CDR3 has 14 amino acids. Per germline, CDR1 SGHDN and CDR2 FVKESK. As DNA, the CDR3 is TGTGCCAGCAGCCCCGTTAATTACTACAATGAGCAGTTCTTC. Its translation: CASSPVNYYNEQFF.

V and J are TRBV11-2 and TRBJ1-3, with no clear D. Germline lookup yields CDR1 SGHAT and CDR2 FQNNGV. V shed 5 bases and J shed 2 bases, with 10 bases lying between them. This CDR3 has 14 residues. The CDR3 here is CASSRAGPGNTIYF. CDR3 DNA: TGTGCCAGCAGCCGTGCCGGTCCTGGAAACACCATATATTTT.